Shown below are 17 T cell receptor beta chains from a single sample sequenced in a study of spatial heterogeneity in lung cancer. MiXCR was run by TCRdb on the 5' RACE reads, yielding one entry per CDR3 protein. The sample lists 65,000 to 85,000 distinct CDR3 sequences, approximately 20% occurring once. Time point specified: sample taken at primary tumor resection. From tumor, nontumor lung or frozen PBMC, whole RNA was taken unsorted for sequencing. Sequencing used PBMCs, obtained at surgery. The receptor set was obtained from a male donor with early-stage non-small cell lung cancer.

This clonotype was seen a handful of times. This rearrangement joins TRBV2 to TRBJ2-3; D might be TRBD2 (7 bases). The CDR3 totals 15 residues. Trimming pared 5 bases from V and 0 bases from J, leaving 12 bases between. Looked up from germline, CDR1 is SNHLY and CDR2 is FYNNEI. The CDR3, as DNA: TGTGCCAGCAGTCAAAGCGGGACAAGCACAGATACGCAGTATTTT. Translating it yields CASSQSGTSTDTQYF.

This clonotype has at least ten counts. This sequence joins TRBV29-1 and TRBJ1-6, with TRBD1 as a possible D gene (5 bases). Germline CDR1 is SQVTM and CDR2 is ANQGSEA. The CDR3 loop spans 14 amino acids. V was pared by 7 bases and J by 7 bases, with 17 bases between. The CDR3 DNA sequence: TGCAGCGCCTCGGAGGGGCAGGCGAATTCACCCCTCCACTTT. Its translation: CSASEGQANSPLHF.

The V call is TRBV5-1, the J call TRBJ1-2, with unresolved D. This CDR3 spans 14 amino acids. The germline CDR1 and CDR2 sequences are SGHRS and YFSETQ. Deletions cut 0 bases from V and 4 bases from J, with 10 bases between. The CDR3 is CASSLAIEPYGYTF. The CDR3 bases are TGCGCCAGCAGCTTGGCCATAGAACCCTATGGCTACACCTTC.

This chain joins TRBV10-3 and TRBJ1-1; TRBD1 agrees at 9 bases. The CDR3 runs 14 residues. Trimming removed 5 bases from V and 1 base from J; junction bases left unmatched: 2. In germline, CDR1 is ENHRY, CDR2 SYGVKD. Here the CDR3 DNA reads TGTGCCATCAGTCGGGACAGGGAGAACACTGAAGCTTTCTTT. Translated, it gives CAISRDRENTEAFF.

For the CDR3, the DNA is TGCGCCAGCAGCCAGGACACATCCTACGAGCAGTACTTC. Residues: CASSQDTSYEQYF. This chain joins TRBV5-1 and TRBJ2-7; weak D call: TRBD1 (5 bases). Trimming cost V 4 bases and J 1 base, with 9 bases left between them. The CDR3 is 13 amino acids. Germline values: CDR1 SGHRS, CDR2 YFSETQ. Together with reference TRBV5-1 and TRBJ2-7, the CDR3 gives the full variable domain: KAGVTQTPRYLIKTRGQQVTLSCSPISGHRSVSWYQQTPGQGLQFLFEYFSETQRNKGNFPGRFSGRQFSNSRSEMNVSTLELGDSALYLCASSQDTSYEQYFGPGTRLTVT.

The V and J genes are TRBV20-1 and TRBJ2-1, with a tentative D call TRBD2 (5 bases). V was trimmed by 3 bases and J by 0 bases, leaving 9 bases between them. CDR1 and CDR2 from the germline V gene are DFQATT and SNEGSKA (reference sequence). The CDR3 runs 14 residues. The CDR3 DNA reads TGCAGTGCTAGGCAACTAGACTCCTACAATGAGCAGTTCTTC. This gives the protein CSARQLDSYNEQFF.

The CDR3: CASSQEGGGLGTDTQYF. The CDR3 DNA is TGCGCCAGCAGCCAAGAAGGGGGGGGTCTGGGCACAGATACGCAGTATTTT. The rearrangement joins TRBV4-1 to TRBJ2-3; D may be TRBD2 (7 bases). With 0 bases removed from V and 1 base from J, the gap between germline ends came to 14 bases. CDR1 and CDR2 (germline): MGHRA, YSYEKL. There are 17 residues in the CDR3.

The V gene is TRBV7-3, the J gene TRBJ2-1, with D perhaps TRBD2 (5 bases). CDR1 SGHTA and CDR2 FQGTGA come from the germline V gene. The CDR3 has 18 amino acids. Trimming took 1 base from V and 2 from J, leaving 18 bases between them. The CDR3 sequence: CASSLRAPSSFTYNEQFF. The CDR3 DNA sequence: TGTGCCAGCAGCTTAAGGGCCCCATCTAGCTTTACCTACAATGAGCAGTTCTTC.

The chain is built from TRBV5-1 and TRBJ2-7, with D perhaps matching TRBD1 or TRBD2 (6 bases each). Germline CDR1 and CDR2: SGHRS and YFSETQ. Trimming removed 1 base at V and 5 bases at J, with 16 bases between. The CDR3 covers 15 residues. The CDR3: CASSLSGGDADEQYF. CDR3 DNA: TGCGCCAGCAGCTTGTCCGGGGGCGATGCCGACGAGCAGTACTTC.

This clonotype has just a few counts. The gene calls are TRBV27 and TRBJ2-7; 14 bases agree with TRBD2. Trimming at V came to 7 bases and at J to 0 bases, leaving 11 bases not matched to a gene. Per the germline V gene, CDR1 is MNHEY and CDR2 is SMNVEV (reference sequence). This CDR3 is 18 amino acids long. The CDR3 nucleotides read TGTGCCAGCAAAAAAGGACTAGCGGGAGGCTCTAACTCCTACGAGCAGTACTTC. Its translation: CASKKGLAGGSNSYEQYF.

This clonotype was observed a handful of times. The J gene is TRBJ1-5, the V gene TRBV2; D possibly corresponds to TRBD1 (6 bases). The V and J ends lost 6 bases and 0 bases respectively, with 12 bases between them. This CDR3 is 15 amino acids long. CDR1 and CDR2 from the germline V gene are SNHLY and FYNNEI. CDR3 nucleotides: TGTGCCAGCAGGACCGGACAGAATAGCAATCAGCCCCAGCATTTT. Translating it yields CASRTGQNSNQPQHF.

The CDR3 protein is CSASGDQIQVATNEKLFF. CDR3 nucleotide sequence: TGCAGTGCTAGTGGTGACCAGATACAAGTTGCAACTAATGAAAAACTGTTTTTT. The V and J genes are TRBV20-1 and TRBJ1-4; D not certain. CDR1 DFQATT and CDR2 SNEGSKA come from the germline V gene (reference sequence). Trimming removed 3 bases at V and 0 bases at J, with 20 bases between. The CDR3 runs 18 residues.

This sequence joins TRBV6-5 and TRBJ2-2, with D perhaps TRBD1 (5 bases). The CDR3 spans 15 residues. Germline V gene data show CDR1 as MNHEY and CDR2 as SVGAGI. V lost 4 bases to trimming and J lost 4 bases, with 13 bases between them. CDR3 in amino acids: CASSSGRVTTGELFF. DNA for the CDR3: TGTGCCAGCAGTTCGGGCAGGGTAACCACCGGGGAGCTGTTTTTT.

Notes on this clonotype: A read error is possible here, since a much larger clone lies one base away. This sequence joins TRBV27 and TRBJ1-2; no reliable D call. The germline gives CDR1 MNHEY, CDR2 SMNVEV (reference sequence). V shed 8 bases and J shed 4 bases, with 11 bases lying between them. CDR3 length equals 12 residues. The CDR3 loop reads CASRSASYGYTF. For the CDR3, the DNA is TGTGCCAGCCGATCAGCTAGCTATGGCTACACCTTC.

This clonotype was detected only a few times. V is TRBV28 and J is TRBJ2-7, with 11 bases matching TRBD2. The CDR3 extends over 16 amino acids. The J segment lost 4 bases and the V segment lost 5 bases, leaving 10 bases of the junction unmatched. Germline assignment: CDR1 MDHEN and CDR2 SYDVKM. The CDR3 DNA is TGTGCCAGCAGTATAGTGGATAGCGGGAGGGCGTACGAGCAGTACTTC. This encodes CASSIVDSGRAYEQYF. The full variable domain, with the rest looked up from reference TRBV28 and TRBJ2-7, is DVKVTQSSRYLVKRTGEKVFLECVQDMDHENMFWYRQDPGLGLRLIYFSYDVKMKEKGDIPEGYSVSREKKERFSLILESASTNQTSMYLCASSIVDSGRAYEQYFGPGTRLTVT.

The rearrangement joins TRBV12-5 to TRBJ1-1; 9 bases are shared with TRBD1. The germline CDR1 and CDR2 sequences are LGHNT and FRNRAP. CDR3 length equals 13 residues. J was trimmed by 9 bases and V by 6 bases; bases with no gene match: 8. Here the CDR3 DNA reads TGTGCTAGTGGCCGCTCCGGGACAGGGCAAGCTTTCTTT. This gives the protein CASGRSGTGQAFF. The full variable domain, in which reference TRBV12-5 and TRBJ1-1 provide the parts outside the CDR3, is DARVTQTPRHKVTEMGQEVTMRCQPILGHNTVFWYRQTMMQGLELLAYFRNRAPLDDSGMPKDRFSAEMPDATLATLKIQPSEPRDSAVYFCASGRSGTGQAFFGQGTRLTVV.

The chain recombines TRBV5-1 with TRBJ1-1; 8 bases are shared with TRBD1. Germline V CDR1 and CDR2: SGHRS, YFSETQ. With V trimmed by 4 bases and J by 5 bases, 13 bases remained unmatched. CDR3 length equals 16 residues. The CDR3 DNA follows: TGCGCCAGCAGCCCGGACAGGGCGATAAAGGGTACTGAAGCTTTCTTT. Translating gives CASSPDRAIKGTEAFF.